This TCR beta chain was recovered during a study of cytomegalovirus exposure and HLA in healthy donors. Germline CDR1 is SNHLY and CDR2 is FYNNEI. V dropped 7 bases and J dropped 1 base, with 13 bases sitting between them. The CDR3 consists of 14 residues. Data came from immunoSEQ multiplex PCR; TCRdb stores just in-frame clones and leaves some out. The table includes about 98,000 clones, approximately 88% detected once. The sequenced material came from PBMCs. This rearrangement joins TRBV2 to TRBJ2-5; TRBD2 is a possible D gene (7 bases). The source of this sequence is a woman aged 25 to 39 in good health and CMV-seronegative. The CDR3 here is CASTGGPFQETQYF. In DNA form, the CDR3 reads TGTGCCAGCACCGGGGGGCCTTTCCAAGAGACCCAGTACTTC.